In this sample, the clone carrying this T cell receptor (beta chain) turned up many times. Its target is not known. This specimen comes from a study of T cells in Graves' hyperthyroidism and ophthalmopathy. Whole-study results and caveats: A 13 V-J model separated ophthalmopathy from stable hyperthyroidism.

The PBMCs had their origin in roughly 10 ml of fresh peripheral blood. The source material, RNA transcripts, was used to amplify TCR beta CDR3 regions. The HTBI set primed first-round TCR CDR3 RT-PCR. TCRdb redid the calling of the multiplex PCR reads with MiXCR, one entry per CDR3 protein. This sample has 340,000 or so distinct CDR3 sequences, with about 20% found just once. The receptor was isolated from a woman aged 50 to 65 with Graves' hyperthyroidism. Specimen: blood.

CDR3 region: CSAATGSTDTQYF. CDR3 nucleotides: TGCAGTGCTGCTACTGGTAGCACAGATACGCAGTATTTT. The chain couples TRBV20-1 to TRBJ2-3; the D is unclear. V lost 5 bases and J 0 bases, leaving 9 bases between the germline ends. Germline V CDR1 and CDR2: DFQATT, SNEGSKA (reference sequence). The CDR3 is made up of 13 amino acids.